The present entry profiles one T cell receptor beta chain with its context. Its cognate antigen is unknown. This specimen belongs to a study of chemoradiotherapy in HPV16-positive cancers. Sequencing was performed with immunoSEQ multiplex PCR; in TCRdb, only in-frame clones are kept and a portion is missing. This table holds approximately 11,000 clones, just over 90% found once. Germline CDR1 reads MNHNS; CDR2 reads SASEGT. The CDR3 sequence is 15 residues long. J gave up 1 base and V 6 bases, and 8 bases lay outside the gene matches. Findings and limits, study-wide: Better recurrence-free survival went with HPV-responsive T-cell expansion in HPV16-positive patients. Candidate HPV-specific clones and E7-related TCR motifs grew in tumor during treatment. HPV-specific T cells were functionally defined from only two HPV16-positive patients.

This chain connects TRBV6-1 to TRBJ2-7; 8 bases map to TRBD1. The sequenced sample was blood, obtained from a patient who underwent chemoradiotherapy. The sequence came from a human donor with HPV-associated anogenital cancer. The CDR3 region is CASRLQGVGSYEQYF. CDR3 nucleotide sequence: TGTGCCAGCAGACTACAGGGGGTGGGTTCCTACGAGCAGTACTTC.